This entry concerns a single T cell receptor (beta chain). Profiling relied on immunoSEQ multiplex PCR, and the TCRdb table lists in-frame clones only, not all of them. The sample lists approximately 73,000 clones, about nine tenths seen once, with about 0.4% in the top ten. The data were taken from a study of technical replicates of blood from several donors. V was pared by 4 bases and J by 8 bases, with 6 bases of the junction left unmatched. Germline V gives CDR1 GTSNPN, CDR2 SVGIG (reference sequence). This CDR3 contains 13 residues. V gene TRBV30 combines with J gene TRBJ2-1, with TRBD2 matching 9 bases. The clonotype comes from a human donor in good health. The material sequenced was T cells isolated from PBMCs. The CDR3 nucleotides read TGTGCCTGGACCAGACTAGCGGTCGATGAGCAGTTCTTC. Encoded protein: CAWTRLAVDEQFF.